The clone carrying this T cell receptor (beta chain) was detected many times. The sample comes from a study of T-cell reconstitution after alpha-beta-depleted transplantation in children. The CDR3 consists of 14 residues. V was trimmed by 5 bases and J by 7 bases, leaving 14 bases between them. Germline CDR1 and CDR2: LGHNA and YSLEER. TCRbeta library construction was performed incorporating unique molecular identifiers. In TCRdb, the PCR reads were re-called with MiXCR into one record per CDR3 protein. This sample has around 190,000 distinct CDR3 sequences, with under 8.5% found just once. V is TRBV4-3 and J is TRBJ2-2, with unresolved D. The material was PBMCs, obtained before TCRalphabeta/CD19-depleted stem cell transplant. The sequence was obtained from a boy between 2 and 10 years old with acute lymphoblastic leukemia, due to receive a stem cell transplant. CDR3 sequence (DNA): TGCGCCAGCAGCGCATTAGAGGCGGTCGGGGAGCTGTTTTTT. Translation gives CASSALEAVGELFF.